These T cell receptor beta chains were read from a single sample in a study of cytomegalovirus exposure and HLA in healthy donors. The assay was immunoSEQ multiplex PCR, and TCRdb's table has in-frame clones only and misses some. Here the sample spans some 150,000 clones, 8.9% being singletons. The sequenced sample was PBMCs. The receptor source for this set is a woman between 40 and 50 years old in good health and CMV-seropositive. Each CDR3 is given with its conserved first and last residue. Each record gives: CDR3 DNA, CDR3 protein, clone size, D gene, J gene, V gene. D genes are given only for firm matches. Size is omitted from some rows. Given values are once, few, many or a class for expanded clones.

TGTGCCAGCAGCCTCGGACTAGCGGGGGGTGATACGCAGTATTTT,CASSLGLAGGDTQYF,.,TRBD2,TRBJ2-3,TRBV6-5
TGTGCCAGCAGCCACCTTTGGGGGCCGACTGAAGCTTTCTTT,CASSHLWGPTEAFF,few,.,TRBJ1-1,TRBV7-9
TGTGCCAGCAGCCTTGCGCAGGGTAAAAACACTGAAGCTTTCTTT,CASSLAQGKNTEAFF,.,.,TRBJ1-1,TRBV7-9
TGTGCCAGCAGCGACTGGACAGGGCTGAGGATAAGAGGCTACACCTTC,CASSDWTGLRIRGYTF,.,TRBD1,TRBJ1-2,TRBV7-2
TGCAGCGTTGACGGCGGGGGGGGGACAGATACGCAGTATTTT,CSVDGGGGTDTQYF,.,TRBD2,TRBJ2-3,TRBV29-1
TGTGCCAGCAGCTCGGGACAGACTTACACAGATACGCAGTATTTT,CASSSGQTYTDTQYF,few,TRBD1,TRBJ2-3,TRBV11-3
TGCAGCGTTGATTCGGGGTCGGGGGGGACCCAGTACTTC,CSVDSGSGGTQYF,.,TRBD2,TRBJ2-5,TRBV29-1
TGTGCCAGCAGCCAAACGAGGACTAGCGGCTCCTACGAGCAGTACTTC,CASSQTRTSGSYEQYF,.,TRBD2,TRBJ2-7,TRBV6-6
TGCGCCAGCAGCCAAGGAGACATGAACACTGAAGCTTTCTTT,CASSQGDMNTEAFF,few,.,TRBJ1-1,TRBV4-1
TGCAGCGTAGCTGTAGATACGCAGTATTTT,CSVAVDTQYF,few,.,TRBJ2-3,TRBV29-1
TGCGCCAGCAGCCCGGCTAGCGGGGGGGTGACGAGCACAGATACGCAGTATTTT,CASSPASGGVTSTDTQYF,few,TRBD2,TRBJ2-3,TRBV5-1
TGTGCCAGCAGCTCAGGACTAGCGGGGGCCCCAAGCTCCTACAATGAGCAGTTCTTC,CASSSGLAGAPSSYNEQFF,few,TRBD2,TRBJ2-1,TRBV7-6
TGTGCCAGCAGCCAAGAGCAGCGGGGGGGAGGAGAGACCCAGTACTTC,CASSQEQRGGGETQYF,few,TRBD2,TRBJ2-5,TRBV4-2
TGCGCCAGCAGCCAACCGGACAGGGAAGCTTTCTTT,CASSQPDREAFF,few,TRBD1,TRBJ1-1,TRBV5-1
TGTGCCAGCAGCCTTCTTTCGGGGGGCTACAATGAGCAGTTCTTC,CASSLLSGGYNEQFF,.,TRBD2,TRBJ2-1,TRBV7-2
TGCGCCAGCAGCCGCTCCGGAGGGATGGGGGAGACCCAGTACTTC,CASSRSGGMGETQYF,few,.,TRBJ2-5,TRBV5-1
TGCGCCAGCAGCCCCCCGGGACAGGGGGCGAGGTCCTACAATGAGCAGTTCTTC,CASSPPGQGARSYNEQFF,few,TRBD1,TRBJ2-1,TRBV5-1
TGCGCCAGCAGCTTTGGGGCAGGGATAAGCACTGAAGCTTTCTTT,CASSFGAGISTEAFF,.,.,TRBJ1-1,TRBV5-1
TGTGCCAGCAGTACCGGGACAGGGTTTAACACTGAAGCTTTCTTT,CASSTGTGFNTEAFF,few,TRBD1,TRBJ1-1,TRBV2
TGTGCCAGCAGCCCAGATGTAGCGGGGCGATACGAGCAGTACTTC,CASSPDVAGRYEQYF,.,TRBD2,TRBJ2-7,TRBV7-2
TGTGCCAGTAGCAATTATCCCGGGACAGGATGGGAGCAGTACTTC,CASSNYPGTGWEQYF,.,TRBD1,TRBJ2-7,TRBV19
TGCGCCAGCAGCTTGGGACTTAATGAAAAACTGTTTTTT,CASSLGLNEKLFF,.,.,TRBJ1-4,TRBV5-1
TGCGCCAGCAGTGAAAGTGGGCGGGGGGTTCAGAATACGCAGTATTTT,CASSESGRGVQNTQYF,few,TRBD2,TRBJ2-3,TRBV10-2
TGTGCCAGTATCCTGACGGGGTCTAGCAATCAGCCCCAGCATTTT,CASILTGSSNQPQHF,.,.,TRBJ1-5,TRBV19
TGTGCCAGCAGCGTAGCCCCTGGACAGGGTGACTATGGCTACACCTTC,CASSVAPGQGDYGYTF,few,TRBD1,TRBJ1-2,TRBV9
TGTGCCAGCAGCTTGTACAGGTTGTCGTTAACTAATGAAAAACTGTTTTTT,CASSLYRLSLTNEKLFF,.,.,TRBJ1-4,TRBV5-6
TGTGCCAGAAGCTTGGTGGAAGTCGGGCGGGGGGAATTCCATGAGCAGTTCTTC,CARSLVEVGRGEFHEQFF,.,TRBD2,TRBJ2-1,TRBV5-3
TGTGCCAGCAGTGATATGACAGGGGGGACATTTAGCAATCAGCCCCAGCATTTT,CASSDMTGGTFSNQPQHF,.,TRBD1,TRBJ1-5,TRBV6-1
TGCAGCGTTGAAGATTGGGACACCGACTATGGCTACACCTTC,CSVEDWDTDYGYTF,.,.,TRBJ1-2,TRBV29-1
TGTGCCAGCAGCTCTCTAAGCGGGGGGGCTTACAATGAGCAGTTCTTC,CASSSLSGGAYNEQFF,few,TRBD2,TRBJ2-1,TRBV7-6
TGTGCCAGCAGCTTACCACTGGGGACAGGCCATGGTAGGGCCAACGTCCTGACTTTC,CASSLPLGTGHGRANVLTF,.,TRBD1,TRBJ2-6,TRBV11-2
TGCGCCAGCAGCAGCAGGGGAGGGGAGCAGTACTTC,CASSSRGGEQYF,few,.,TRBJ2-7,TRBV5-1
TGTGCCAGCACCCCCTCTGGGAGCTCCACTGAAGCTTTCTTT,CASTPSGSSTEAFF,few,.,TRBJ1-1,TRBV6-1
TGTGCCATCAGTGCAGGGGAATATGGCTACACCTTC,CAISAGEYGYTF,.,.,TRBJ1-2,TRBV10-3
TGTGCCAGCAGTTCGCCCTGGACTAGCGGGGGGGGTACGCAGTATTTT,CASSSPWTSGGGTQYF,.,TRBD2,TRBJ2-3,TRBV6-5